The 24 T cell receptor beta chains below all came from one sample that was sequenced in a study of T cell responses to AZD1222 COVID-19 vaccine (TCRdb year 2021). The time point label on this specimen signifies: baseline before first vaccination. Libraries were constructed by the immunoSEQ multiplex PCR assay. TCRdb mirrors the immuneACCESS table, restricted to in-frame sequences. Some clones are absent from its copies; in checked studies, under half trace to an unresolved V gene, and the reason for the others is unknown. The sample table records about 100,000 clones; about 89% of these occur just once. The leading ten clones occupy roughly 7% of the sample. Sequences were derived from peripheral blood, sampled on day 0 of AZD1222 vaccination. These receptor sequences come from an adult in good health.

V is TRBV3-1 (or the pseudogene TRBV3-2) and J is TRBJ2-1; 10 bases agree with TRBD2. CDR3 length equals 15 residues. The trim removed 6 bases at V and 2 bases at J, leaving 4 bases unmatched. Looked up from germline, CDR1 is LGHDT and CDR2 is YNNKEL (reference sequence). Here the CDR3 reads CASRSSGGAYNEQFF. The CDR3 coding sequence is TGTGCCAGCAGGTCGAGCGGGGGGGCCTACAATGAGCAGTTCTTC.

The chain carries TRBV3-1 (or the pseudogene TRBV3-2) and TRBJ1-2, with TRBD1 identical over 7 bases. After removal of 3 bases from V and 4 bases from J, the junction contained 8 bases not matched to a gene. This CDR3 comprises 15 residues. CDR1 LGHDT and CDR2 YNNKEL come from the germline V gene (reference sequence). The CDR3, as DNA: TGTGCCAGCAGCCAGTCAGGGGGAGTTAGCTATGGCTACACCTTC. Encoded protein: CASSQSGGVSYGYTF.

This chain joins TRBV6-5 and TRBJ1-2; maybe TRBD1 (5 bases). The CDR3 covers 16 residues. Germline V lookup: CDR1 MNHEY, CDR2 SVGAGI. V lost 4 bases and J lost 2, with 17 bases in between. CDR3 in amino acids: CASSSAWGDLNYGYTF. CDR3 nucleotide sequence: TGTGCCAGCAGTTCAGCGTGGGGGGACCTGAACTATGGCTACACCTTC.

The V gene is TRBV28, the J gene TRBJ2-5; 8 bases line up with TRBD1. CDR1 and CDR2 (germline): MDHEN, SYDVKM. J gave up 5 bases and V 6 bases, and 5 bases lay outside the gene matches. The CDR3 is 13 residues long. CDR3 amino acids: CASRQGAVETQYF. CDR3 DNA sequence: TGTGCCAGCAGGCAGGGGGCGGTGGAGACCCAGTACTTC.

CDR3 amino acids: CASSPPGTRRASGETQYF. In DNA form, the CDR3 reads TGTGCCAGCTCACCTCCGGGGACTAGGCGGGCGAGCGGGGAGACCCAGTACTTC. The chain links TRBV18 to TRBJ2-5; 8 bases line up with TRBD2. V lost 3 bases to trimming and J lost 5 bases; unmatched junction nucleotides: 17. In germline, CDR1 is KGHSH, CDR2 LQKENI. The CDR3 is made up of 18 amino acids.

The V and J genes are TRBV28 and TRBJ1-1, with unresolved D. Trimming stripped 6 bases from V and 1 base from J, with 15 bases between. The CDR3 extends over 15 amino acids. Looked up from germline, CDR1 is MDHEN and CDR2 is SYDVKM. The CDR3 reads CASRRGSSGNTEAFF. CDR3 coding DNA: TGTGCCAGCAGAAGAGGTAGTTCGGGGAACACTGAAGCTTTCTTT.

The genes are TRBV14 and TRBJ2-3; D possibly matches TRBD1 or TRBD2 (5 bases each). CDR3 size: 16 residues. Germline V lookup: CDR1 SGHDN, CDR2 FVKESK. V shed 5 bases and J shed 3 bases, with 18 bases lying between them. In nucleotides, the CDR3 is TGTGCCAGCAGCTACTCCGGGACCGCCGTAACAGATACGCAGTATTTT. It codes for CASSYSGTAVTDTQYF.

The J gene is TRBJ2-7, the V gene TRBV27, with 10 nucleotides matching TRBD1. The V segment lost 2 bases and the J segment 4 bases; nucleotides outside the gene matches: 11. The CDR3 has 17 residues. Germline V CDR1 and CDR2: MNHEY, SMNVEV (reference sequence). CDR3 sequence: CASSLIPRDRGAYEQYF. The CDR3 DNA reads TGTGCCAGCAGTTTAATCCCCAGGGACAGGGGAGCTTACGAGCAGTACTTC.

This chain links TRBV18 with TRBJ1-2, with D unresolved. Deletions cut 2 bases from V and 8 bases from J, with 15 bases between. The germline gives CDR1 KGHSH, CDR2 LQKENI. The CDR3 has 14 amino acids. The CDR3: CASSPYSPDDGYTF. CDR3 in DNA: TGTGCCAGCTCACCATATTCGCCAGATGACGGCTACACCTTC.

V usage is TRBV5-1 and J usage is TRBJ1-1; D might be TRBD1 (6 bases). V lost 4 bases, J lost 5 bases, and 15 bases lay in between. Germline values: CDR1 SGHRS, CDR2 YFSETQ. CDR3 length equals 14 residues. CDR3 in DNA: TGCGCCAGCAGCGCAACAGGGATTGGGACTGAAGCTTTCTTT. Residues: CASSATGIGTEAFF. The full variable domain, its missing parts supplied by reference TRBV5-1 and TRBJ1-1, is KAGVTQTPRYLIKTRGQQVTLSCSPISGHRSVSWYQQTPGQGLQFLFEYFSETQRNKGNFPGRFSGRQFSNSRSEMNVSTLELGDSALYLCASSATGIGTEAFFGQGTRLTVV.

This sequence joins TRBV9 and TRBJ1-1; D is possibly TRBD1 (6 bases). Germline lookup yields CDR1 SGDLS and CDR2 YYNGEE. The CDR3 sequence is 13 residues long. Trimming took off 5 bases at V and 1 base at J, with 9 bases between the two ends. CDR3 in amino acids: CASSTGQNTEAFF. The CDR3 DNA is TGTGCCAGCAGTACGGGACAGAACACTGAAGCTTTCTTT.

The rearrangement links TRBV7-2 to TRBJ2-2; D is ambiguous. V was cut by 1 base and J by 0 bases, with 6 bases left in between. Germline V gene sequence: CDR1 SGHTA, CDR2 FQGNSA. The CDR3 is 15 residues long. The CDR3 sequence: CASSLGRPNTGELFF. In DNA, the CDR3 is TGTGCCAGCAGCTTAGGACGGCCGAACACCGGGGAGCTGTTTTTT.

This clone was found once. The chain employs TRBV6-6 and TRBJ1-4; D is possibly TRBD1 (5 bases). CDR3 length: 17 amino acids. The V end lost 5 bases, the J end lost 5 bases, and 21 bases lay between the germline ends. The germline V gene encodes CDR1 MNHNY and CDR2 SVGAGI (reference sequence). CDR3: CASSRRQTPKGNEKLFF. The CDR3 DNA reads TGTGCCAGCAGTCGTAGACAGACCCCGAAGGGGAATGAAAAACTGTTTTTT.

The chain is built from TRBV28 and TRBJ1-6; 10 bases match TRBD1. The ends lost 6 bases at V and 10 bases at J; junction bases unmatched: 3. The CDR3 has 13 residues. Germline assignment: CDR1 MDHEN and CDR2 SYDVKM. CDR3 loop: CASSRQGASPLHF. In DNA form, the CDR3 reads TGTGCCAGCAGCCGACAGGGGGCATCACCCCTCCACTTT.

The CDR3 region has the DNA TGTGCCAGCAGTTGGGCGGACTTTACGGATCGAGGCTACACCTTC. The encoded protein is CASSWADFTDRGYTF. The chain recombines TRBV5-5 with TRBJ1-2; D is uncertain. Germline CDR1 reads SGHKS; CDR2 reads YYEKEE (reference sequence). The length of the CDR3 is 15 residues. Trimming shortened V by 5 bases and J by 8 bases, and 22 bases separated the two germline ends.

The chain recombines TRBV5-6 with TRBJ2-2; no reliable D call. V lost 0 bases and J lost 5, with 5 bases in between. CDR1 SGHDT and CDR2 YYEEEE come from the germline V gene. This CDR3 comprises 13 residues. The CDR3 reads CASSLERTGELFF. The CDR3 DNA reads as TGTGCCAGCAGCTTGGAACGGACCGGGGAGCTGTTTTTT.

The chain joins TRBV5-5 to TRBJ1-2; the match to TRBD1 covers 9 bases. This CDR3 contains 14 residues. CDR1 and CDR2 from the germline V gene are SGHKS and YYEKEE (reference sequence). With 2 bases clipped from V and 7 bases from J, the junction kept 6 bases outside the gene matches. The CDR3 coding sequence is TGTGCCAGCAGCTTTACACAGGGGGCTTCTGGCTACACCTTC. As protein: CASSFTQGASGYTF.

The V gene is TRBV12-3 or TRBV12-4, the J gene TRBJ2-3; D is unresolved. V shed 7 bases and J shed 4 bases, with 9 bases lying between them. The CDR3 is 12 amino acids. This chain's CDR3 is CASTPAADTQYF. The CDR3, as DNA: TGTGCCAGCACCCCTGCGGCAGATACGCAGTATTTT.

This chain connects TRBV6-5 to TRBJ1-1; TRBD1 matches at 7 bases. Trimming removed 2 bases from V and 4 bases from J; junction bases left unmatched: 1. This CDR3 contains 13 residues. In germline, CDR1 is MNHEY, CDR2 SVGAGI. CDR3 loop: CASSYQGGTEAFF. In DNA form, the CDR3 reads TGTGCCAGCAGTTACCAGGGGGGCACTGAAGCTTTCTTT.

This CDR3 reads CASTPWGAGNTEAFF. The CDR3 nucleotides are TGTGCCAGTACCCCCTGGGGGGCAGGCAACACTGAAGCTTTCTTT. The J gene is TRBJ1-1, the V gene TRBV19; perhaps TRBD1 as D (6 bases). Germline V CDR1 and CDR2: LNHDA, SQIVND (reference sequence). The CDR3 has 15 amino acids. The germline V and J ends were trimmed by 7 bases and 2 bases, with 17 bases remaining between them.

In its sample, this clone was seen once. The chain carries TRBV7-2 and TRBJ1-6; TRBD1 matches at 7 bases. The CDR3 is made up of 17 amino acids. Germline V gene sequence: CDR1 SGHTA, CDR2 FQGNSA. J lost 0 bases, V lost 5 bases, and 7 bases had no gene match. The CDR3 loop reads CASSDPGQSSYNSPLHF. CDR3 DNA sequence: TGTGCCAGCAGCGATCCGGGACAGAGCTCCTATAATTCACCCCTCCACTTT.

The V and J genes are TRBV9 and TRBJ2-1; 9 bases are shared with TRBD2. The CDR3 is 17 residues long. V was clipped by 0 bases and J by 3 bases; unmatched bases: 7. Germline V lookup: CDR1 SGDLS, CDR2 YYNGEE. DNA of the CDR3: TGTGCCAGCAGCGTAGGCGGGGGACTAGCCGACTACAATGAGCAGTTCTTC. Translated, it gives CASSVGGGLADYNEQFF.

The chain uses TRBV7-9 and TRBJ2-4, with a possible D match to TRBD2 (6 bases). CDR1 and CDR2 (germline): SEHNR, FQNEAQ (reference sequence). The V end lost 8 bases, the J end lost 1 base, and 12 bases lay between the germline ends. The CDR3 contains 14 residues. The CDR3 loop is CASGGGWAKNIQYF. CDR3 bases: TGTGCCAGCGGGGGAGGATGGGCCAAAAACATTCAGTACTTC.

This chain links TRBV9 with TRBJ1-6; D gene unclear. V was clipped by 0 bases and J by 6 bases, with 10 bases between them. The CDR3 consists of 15 residues. CDR1 and CDR2 from the germline V gene are SGDLS and YYNGEE. This CDR3 reads CASSVGASTNSPLHF. In nucleotides, the CDR3 is TGTGCCAGCAGCGTAGGGGCCTCGACTAATTCACCCCTCCACTTT.